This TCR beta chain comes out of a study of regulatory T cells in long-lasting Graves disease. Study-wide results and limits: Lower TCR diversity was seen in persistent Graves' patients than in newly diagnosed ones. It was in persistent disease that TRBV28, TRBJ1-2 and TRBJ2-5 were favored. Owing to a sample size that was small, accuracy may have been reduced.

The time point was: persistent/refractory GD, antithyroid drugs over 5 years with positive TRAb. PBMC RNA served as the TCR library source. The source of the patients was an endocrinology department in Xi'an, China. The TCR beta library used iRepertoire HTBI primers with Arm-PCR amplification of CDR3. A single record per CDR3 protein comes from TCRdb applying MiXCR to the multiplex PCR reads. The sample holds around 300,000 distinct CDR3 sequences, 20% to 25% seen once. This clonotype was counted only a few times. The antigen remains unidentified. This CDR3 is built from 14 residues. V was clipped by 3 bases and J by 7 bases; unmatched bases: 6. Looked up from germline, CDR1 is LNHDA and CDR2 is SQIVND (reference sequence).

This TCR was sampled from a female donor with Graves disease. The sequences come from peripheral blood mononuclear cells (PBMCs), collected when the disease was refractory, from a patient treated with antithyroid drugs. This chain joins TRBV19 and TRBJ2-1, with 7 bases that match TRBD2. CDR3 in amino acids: CASSIGLGKNEQFF. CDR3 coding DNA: TGTGCCAGTAGTATCGGACTAGGGAAAAATGAGCAGTTCTTC.